This T cell receptor beta chain was recorded in a study of blood T cell repertoires in COVID-19. Generated by immunoSEQ multiplex PCR, the TCRdb table keeps only in-frame clones and is missing some. The sample shows roughly 430,000 clones, more than 70% of them seen only once. Germline V gene sequence: CDR1 KGHSH, CDR2 LQKENI. The CDR3 is 15 amino acids. The trim removed 3 bases at V and 1 base at J, leaving 2 bases unmatched. Grouping used clinical history reported by participants in a survey and questionnaire. Material for sequencing was PBMCs or T cells enriched from blood (not recorded which). The source of this sequence is a woman in her late teens or twenties who had been exposed to COVID-19. The rearrangement joins TRBV18 to TRBJ2-5; TRBD2 agrees at 10 bases. The CDR3 loop is CASSPGLAPQETQYF. The CDR3, as DNA: TGTGCCAGCTCACCGGGACTAGCGCCCCAAGAGACCCAGTACTTC.